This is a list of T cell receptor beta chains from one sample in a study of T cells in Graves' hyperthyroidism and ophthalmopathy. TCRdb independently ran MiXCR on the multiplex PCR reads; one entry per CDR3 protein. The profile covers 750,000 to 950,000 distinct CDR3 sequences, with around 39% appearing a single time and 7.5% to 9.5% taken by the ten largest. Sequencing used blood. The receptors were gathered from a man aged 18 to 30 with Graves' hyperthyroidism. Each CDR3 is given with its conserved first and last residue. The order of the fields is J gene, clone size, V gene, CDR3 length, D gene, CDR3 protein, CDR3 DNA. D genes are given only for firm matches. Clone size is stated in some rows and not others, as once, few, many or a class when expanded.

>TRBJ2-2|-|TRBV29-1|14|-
CSLFRQTNTGELFF
TGCAGCTTATTCCGACAGACCAACACCGGGGAGCTGTTTTTT
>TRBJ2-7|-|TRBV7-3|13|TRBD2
CASRFPGGYEQYF
TGTGCCAGCAGATTCCCGGGGGGCTACGAGCAGTACTTC
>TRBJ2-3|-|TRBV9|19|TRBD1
CASSDRQGVSTHLGDTQYF
TGTGCCAGCAGCGACCGACAGGGGGTGAGCACGCACCTCGGAGATACGCAGTATTTT
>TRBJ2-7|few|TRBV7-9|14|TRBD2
CASSRTSGGSEQYF
TGTGCCAGCAGTCGAACTAGCGGGGGGAGCGAGCAGTACTTC
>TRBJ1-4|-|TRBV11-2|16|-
CASSLGVTASNEKLFF
TGTGCCAGCAGTTTGGGGGTGACAGCCTCTAATGAAAAACTGTTTTTT
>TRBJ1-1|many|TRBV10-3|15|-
CAISGIQEASTEAFF
TGTGCCATCAGTGGGATACAGGAGGCGTCCACTGAAGCTTTCTTT
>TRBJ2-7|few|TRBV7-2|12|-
CASSQDSPEQYF
TGCGCCAGCAGCCAAGATAGCCCCGAGCAGTACTTC
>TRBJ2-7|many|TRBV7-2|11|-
CASSSYDEQYF
TGTGCCAGCAGTTCGTACGACGAGCAGTACTTC
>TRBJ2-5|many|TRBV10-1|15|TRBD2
CASSESSGGAETQYF
TGCGCCAGCAGTGAGTCTAGCGGGGGCGCGGAGACCCAGTACTTC
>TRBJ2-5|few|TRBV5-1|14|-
CASSLDRDQETQYF
TGCGCCAGCAGCTTGGACAGGGACCAAGAGACCCAGTACTTC
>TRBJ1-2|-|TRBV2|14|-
CASSSSGNIYGYTF
TGTGCCAGCAGTTCCTCGGGTAACATCTATGGCTACACCTTC
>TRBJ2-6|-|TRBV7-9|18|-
CASSQVVGESSGANVLTF
TGCGCCAGCAGCCAAGTGGTGGGAGAATCCTCTGGGGCCAACGTCCTGACTTTC
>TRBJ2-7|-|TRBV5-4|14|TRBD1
CASSFQYRGYEQYF
TGTGCCAGCAGCTTCCAATACAGGGGATACGAGCAGTACTTC